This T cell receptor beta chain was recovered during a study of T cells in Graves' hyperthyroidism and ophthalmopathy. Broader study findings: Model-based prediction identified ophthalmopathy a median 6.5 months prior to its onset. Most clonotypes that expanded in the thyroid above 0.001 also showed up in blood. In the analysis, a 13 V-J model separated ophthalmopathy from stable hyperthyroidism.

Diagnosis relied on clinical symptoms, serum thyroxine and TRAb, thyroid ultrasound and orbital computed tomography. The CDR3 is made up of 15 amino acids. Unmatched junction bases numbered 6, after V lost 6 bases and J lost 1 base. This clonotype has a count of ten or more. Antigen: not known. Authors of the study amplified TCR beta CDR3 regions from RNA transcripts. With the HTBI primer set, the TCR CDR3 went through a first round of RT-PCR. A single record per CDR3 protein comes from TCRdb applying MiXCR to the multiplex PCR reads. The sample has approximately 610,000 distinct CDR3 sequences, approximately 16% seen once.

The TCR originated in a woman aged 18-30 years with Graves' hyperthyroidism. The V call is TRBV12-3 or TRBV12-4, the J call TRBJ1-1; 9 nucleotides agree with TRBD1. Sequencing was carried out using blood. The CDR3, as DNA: TGTGCCAGCAGGCTAAGGACAGGGGCGAACACTGAAGCTTTCTTT. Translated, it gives CASRLRTGANTEAFF.